This T cell receptor beta chain comes out of a study of post-analysis software for immune sequencing data. Study-level findings and limits: Comparison of patients with controls showed 4 to 6 TRBV segments more frequent in patients, TRBV5-6, TRBV5-1 and TRBV20-1 among them. The study found significantly lower normalized Chao1 diversity in multiple sclerosis patients than in controls.

The germline V gene encodes CDR1 SGHKS and CDR2 YYEKEE (reference sequence). The CDR3 has 15 amino acids. The V and J ends lost 2 bases and 0 bases respectively, with 12 bases between them. Unique-molecular-identifier-tagged TCR beta cDNA libraries were used. TCRdb reprocessed the PCR reads via MiXCR and lists one record per CDR3 protein. The data contain under 650,000 distinct CDR3 sequences, 44% of them singletons. This clonotype was found a few times. Its target is unknown. The chain joins TRBV5-5 to TRBJ2-7; D gene unclear. Sequenced input: blood. The receptor comes from a girl between 10 and 17 years old with multiple sclerosis. This CDR3 reads CASSFPLRGSYEQYF. CDR3 nucleotides: TGTGCCAGCAGCTTTCCGCTCAGAGGCTCCTACGAGCAGTACTTC. Combining the CDR3 with reference TRBV5-5 and TRBJ2-7 gives the whole variable domain DAGVTQSPTHLIKTRGQQVTLRCSPISGHKSVSWYQQVLGQGPQFIFQYYEKEERGRGNFPDRFSARQFPNYSSELNVNALLLGDSALYLCASSFPLRGSYEQYFGPGTRLTVT.